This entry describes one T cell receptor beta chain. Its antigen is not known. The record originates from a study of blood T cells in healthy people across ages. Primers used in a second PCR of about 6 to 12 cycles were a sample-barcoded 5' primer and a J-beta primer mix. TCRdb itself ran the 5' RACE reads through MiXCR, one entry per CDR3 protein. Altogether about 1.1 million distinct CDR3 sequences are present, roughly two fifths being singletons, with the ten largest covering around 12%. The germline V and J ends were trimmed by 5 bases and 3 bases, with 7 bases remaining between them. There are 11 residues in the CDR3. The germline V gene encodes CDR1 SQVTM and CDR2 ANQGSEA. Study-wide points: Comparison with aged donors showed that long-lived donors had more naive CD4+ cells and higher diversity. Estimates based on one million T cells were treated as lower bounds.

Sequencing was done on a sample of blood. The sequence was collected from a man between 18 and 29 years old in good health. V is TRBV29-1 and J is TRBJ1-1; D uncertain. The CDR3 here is CSVRQYTEAFF. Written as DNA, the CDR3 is TGCAGCGTTAGGCAGTACACTGAAGCTTTCTTT.